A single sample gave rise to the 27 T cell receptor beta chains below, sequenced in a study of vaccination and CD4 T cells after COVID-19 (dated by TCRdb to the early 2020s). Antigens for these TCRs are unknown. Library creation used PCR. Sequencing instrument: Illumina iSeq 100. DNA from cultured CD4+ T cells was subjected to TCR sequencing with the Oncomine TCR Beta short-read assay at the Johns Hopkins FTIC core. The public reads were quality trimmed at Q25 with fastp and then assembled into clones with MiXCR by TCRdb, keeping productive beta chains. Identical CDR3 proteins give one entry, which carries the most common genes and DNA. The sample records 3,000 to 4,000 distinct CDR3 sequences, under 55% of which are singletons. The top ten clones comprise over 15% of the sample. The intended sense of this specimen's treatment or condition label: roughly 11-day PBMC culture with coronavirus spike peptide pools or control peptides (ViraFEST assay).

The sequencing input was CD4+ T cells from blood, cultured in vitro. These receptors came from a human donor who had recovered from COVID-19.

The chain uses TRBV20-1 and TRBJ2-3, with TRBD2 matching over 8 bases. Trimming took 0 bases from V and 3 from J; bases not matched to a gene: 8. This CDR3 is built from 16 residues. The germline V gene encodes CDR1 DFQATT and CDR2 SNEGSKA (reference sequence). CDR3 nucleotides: TGCAGTGCTAGAGATGTCGGGGGGGCGGGGACAGATACGCAGTATTTT. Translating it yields CSARDVGGAGTDTQYF.

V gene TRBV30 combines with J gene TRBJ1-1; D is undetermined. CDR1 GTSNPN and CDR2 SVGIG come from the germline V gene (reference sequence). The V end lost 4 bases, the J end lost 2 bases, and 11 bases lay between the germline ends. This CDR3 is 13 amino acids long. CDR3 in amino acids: CAWITGFNTEAFF. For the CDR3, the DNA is TGTGCCTGGATTACGGGGTTTAACACTGAAGCTTTCTTT. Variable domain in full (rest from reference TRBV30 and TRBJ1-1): SQTIHQWPATLVQPVGSPLSLECTVEGTSNPNLYWYRQAAGRGLQLLFYSVGIGQISSEVPQNLSASRPQDRQFILSSKKLLLSDSGFYLCAWITGFNTEAFFGQGTRLTVV.

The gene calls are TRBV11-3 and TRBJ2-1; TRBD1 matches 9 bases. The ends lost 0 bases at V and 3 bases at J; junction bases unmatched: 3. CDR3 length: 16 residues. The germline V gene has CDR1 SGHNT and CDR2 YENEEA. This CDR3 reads CASSLEGTGYYNEQFF. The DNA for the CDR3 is TGTGCCAGCAGCTTAGAAGGGACAGGGTACTACAATGAGCAGTTCTTC.

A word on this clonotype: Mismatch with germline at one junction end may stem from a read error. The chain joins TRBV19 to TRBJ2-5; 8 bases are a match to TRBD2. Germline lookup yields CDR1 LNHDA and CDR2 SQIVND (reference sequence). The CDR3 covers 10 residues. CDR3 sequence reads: CASGGETQYF. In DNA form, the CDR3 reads TGTGCCAGCGGGGGGGAGACTCAGTACTTC.

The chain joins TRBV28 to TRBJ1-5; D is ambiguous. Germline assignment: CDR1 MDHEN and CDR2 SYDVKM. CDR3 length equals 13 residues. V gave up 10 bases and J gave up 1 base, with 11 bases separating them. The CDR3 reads CATGVPSNQPQHF. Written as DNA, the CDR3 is TGTGCCACTGGGGTACCCAGCAATCAGCCCCAGCATTTT.

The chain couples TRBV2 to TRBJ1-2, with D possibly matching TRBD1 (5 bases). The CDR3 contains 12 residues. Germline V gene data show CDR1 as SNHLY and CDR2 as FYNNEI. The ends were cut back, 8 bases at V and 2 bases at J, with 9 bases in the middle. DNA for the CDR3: TGTGCCAGCCGCGACAGCAACTATGGCTACACCTTC. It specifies CASRDSNYGYTF.

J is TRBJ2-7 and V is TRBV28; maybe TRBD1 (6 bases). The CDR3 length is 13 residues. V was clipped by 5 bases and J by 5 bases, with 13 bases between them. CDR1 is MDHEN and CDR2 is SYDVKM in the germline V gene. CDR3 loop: CASSMETGHEQYF. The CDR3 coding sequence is TGTGCCAGCAGTATGGAAACAGGGCACGAGCAGTACTTC.

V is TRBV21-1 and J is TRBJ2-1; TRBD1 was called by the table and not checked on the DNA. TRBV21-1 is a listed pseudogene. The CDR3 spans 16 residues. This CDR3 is CASSKNRDAAINEQFF. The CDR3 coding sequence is TGTGCCAGCAGCAAAAACCGGGACGCCGCGATAAATGAGCAGTTCTTC.

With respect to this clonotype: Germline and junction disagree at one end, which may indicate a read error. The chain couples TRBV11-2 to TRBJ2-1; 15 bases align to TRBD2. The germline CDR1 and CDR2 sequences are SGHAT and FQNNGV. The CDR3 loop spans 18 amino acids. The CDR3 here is CASSLGTSGRRVGSWGSF. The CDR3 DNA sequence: TGTGCCAGCAGCCTAGGGACTAGCGGGAGGAGAGTGGGGTCCTGGGGATCCTTC.

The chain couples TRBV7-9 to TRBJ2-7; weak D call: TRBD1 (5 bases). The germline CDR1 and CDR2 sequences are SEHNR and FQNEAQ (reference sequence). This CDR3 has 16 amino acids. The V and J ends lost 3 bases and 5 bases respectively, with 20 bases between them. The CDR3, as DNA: TGTGCCAGCAGCTTGAGCGATTCAACCGCGACAGACGAGCAGTACTTC. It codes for CASSLSDSTATDEQYF.

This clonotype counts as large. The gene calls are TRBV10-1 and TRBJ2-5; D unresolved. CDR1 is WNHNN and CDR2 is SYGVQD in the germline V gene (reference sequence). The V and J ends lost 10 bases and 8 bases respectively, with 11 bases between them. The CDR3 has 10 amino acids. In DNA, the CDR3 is TGCGCCACCCCCCTGGATACCCAGTACTTC. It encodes CATPLDTQYF.

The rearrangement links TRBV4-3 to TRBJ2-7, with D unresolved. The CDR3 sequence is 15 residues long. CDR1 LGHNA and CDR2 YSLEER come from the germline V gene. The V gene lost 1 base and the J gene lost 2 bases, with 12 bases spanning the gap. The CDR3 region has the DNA TGCGCCAGCAGCCAAGGGCCAGGTGGAGCCTACGAGCAGTACTTC. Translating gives CASSQGPGGAYEQYF.

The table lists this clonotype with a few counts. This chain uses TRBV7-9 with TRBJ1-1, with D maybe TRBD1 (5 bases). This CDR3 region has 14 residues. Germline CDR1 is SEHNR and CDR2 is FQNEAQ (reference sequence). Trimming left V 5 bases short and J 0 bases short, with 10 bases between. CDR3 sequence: CASSPRQMNTEAFF. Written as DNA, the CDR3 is TGTGCCAGCAGCCCCAGACAGATGAACACTGAAGCTTTCTTT. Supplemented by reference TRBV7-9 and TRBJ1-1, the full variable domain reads DTGVSQNPRHKITKRGQNVTFRCDPISEHNRLYWYRQTLGQGPEFLTYFQNEAQLEKSRLLSDRFSAERPKGSFSTLEIQRTEQGDSAMYLCASSPRQMNTEAFFGQGTRLTVV.

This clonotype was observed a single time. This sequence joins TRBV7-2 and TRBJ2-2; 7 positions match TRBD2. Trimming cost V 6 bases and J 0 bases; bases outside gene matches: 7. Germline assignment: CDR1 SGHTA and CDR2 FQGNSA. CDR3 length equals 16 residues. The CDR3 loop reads CASSLLAASNTGELFF. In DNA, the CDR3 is TGTGCCAGCAGTCTTCTAGCGGCCTCGAACACCGGGGAGCTGTTTTTT.

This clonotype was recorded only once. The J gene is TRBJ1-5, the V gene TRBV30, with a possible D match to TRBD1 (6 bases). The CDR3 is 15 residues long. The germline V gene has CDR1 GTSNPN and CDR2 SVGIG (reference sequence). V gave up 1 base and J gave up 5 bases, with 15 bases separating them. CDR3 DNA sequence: TGTGCCTGGAGTGGGAAAGGGGGAGGCTATCAGCCCCAGCATTTT. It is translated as CAWSGKGGGYQPQHF.

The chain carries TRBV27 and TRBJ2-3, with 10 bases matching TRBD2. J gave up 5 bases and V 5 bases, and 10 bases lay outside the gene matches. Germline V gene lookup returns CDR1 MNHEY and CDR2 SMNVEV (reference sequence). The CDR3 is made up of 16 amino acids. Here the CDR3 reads CASSGGLARGEDTQYF. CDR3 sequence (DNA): TGTGCCAGCAGTGGGGGACTAGCGAGAGGAGAAGATACGCAGTATTTT.

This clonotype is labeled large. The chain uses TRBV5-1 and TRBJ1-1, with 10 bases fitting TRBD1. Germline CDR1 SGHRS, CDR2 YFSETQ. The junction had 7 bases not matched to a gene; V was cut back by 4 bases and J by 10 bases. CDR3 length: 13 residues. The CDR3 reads CASSNDRGLGAFF. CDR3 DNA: TGCGCCAGCAGCAATGACAGGGGGCTGGGAGCTTTCTTT. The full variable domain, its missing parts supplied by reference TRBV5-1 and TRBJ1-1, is KAGVTQTPRYLIKTRGQQVTLSCSPISGHRSVSWYQQTPGQGLQFLFEYFSETQRNKGNFPGRFSGRQFSNSRSEMNVSTLELGDSALYLCASSNDRGLGAFFGQGTRLTVV.

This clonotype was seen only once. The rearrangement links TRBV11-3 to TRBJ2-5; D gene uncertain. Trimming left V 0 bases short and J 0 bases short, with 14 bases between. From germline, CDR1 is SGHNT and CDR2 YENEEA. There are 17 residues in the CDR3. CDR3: CASSLEPPATYQETQYF. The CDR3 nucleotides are TGTGCCAGCAGCTTAGAACCCCCGGCGACGTACCAAGAGACCCAGTACTTC.

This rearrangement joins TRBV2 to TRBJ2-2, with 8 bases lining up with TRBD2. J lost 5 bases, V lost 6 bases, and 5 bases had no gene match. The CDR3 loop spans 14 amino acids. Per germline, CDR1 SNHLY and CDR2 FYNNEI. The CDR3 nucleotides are TGTGCCAGCAGAGGACTAGCTCGAACCGGGGAGCTGTTTTTT. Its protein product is CASRGLARTGELFF.

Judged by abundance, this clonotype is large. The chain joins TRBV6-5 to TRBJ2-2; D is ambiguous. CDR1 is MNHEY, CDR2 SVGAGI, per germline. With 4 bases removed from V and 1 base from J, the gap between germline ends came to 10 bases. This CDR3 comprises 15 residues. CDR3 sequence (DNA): TGTGCCAGCAGTTTTCGCATGGTGAACACCGGGGAGCTGTTTTTT. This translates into CASSFRMVNTGELFF.

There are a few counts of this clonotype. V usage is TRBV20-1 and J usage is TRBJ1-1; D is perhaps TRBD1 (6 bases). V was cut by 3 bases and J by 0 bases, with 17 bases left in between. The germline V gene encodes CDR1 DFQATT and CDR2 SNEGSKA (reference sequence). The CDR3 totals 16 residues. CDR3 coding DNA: TGCAGTGCTAGTTACCTACCACAGGGTATGAACACTGAAGCTTTCTTT. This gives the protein CSASYLPQGMNTEAFF.

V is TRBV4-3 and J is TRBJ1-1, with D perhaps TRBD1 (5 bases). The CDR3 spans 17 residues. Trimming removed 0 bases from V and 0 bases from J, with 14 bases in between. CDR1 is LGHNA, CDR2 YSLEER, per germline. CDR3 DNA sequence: TGCGCCAGCAGCCAAGATGGCCAGGGTAAGGTGAACACTGAAGCTTTCTTT. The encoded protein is CASSQDGQGKVNTEAFF.

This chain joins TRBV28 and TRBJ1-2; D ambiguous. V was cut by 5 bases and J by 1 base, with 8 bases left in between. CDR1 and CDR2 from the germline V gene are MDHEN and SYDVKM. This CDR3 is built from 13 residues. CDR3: CASSTYSNYGYTF. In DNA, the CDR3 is TGTGCCAGCAGTACCTACAGTAACTATGGCTACACCTTC.

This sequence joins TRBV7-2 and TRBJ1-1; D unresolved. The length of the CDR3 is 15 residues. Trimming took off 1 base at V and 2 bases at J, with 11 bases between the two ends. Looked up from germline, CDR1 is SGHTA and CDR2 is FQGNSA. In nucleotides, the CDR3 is TGTGCCAGCAGCTTAGTACGCGCGGGTAACACTGAAGCTTTCTTT. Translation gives CASSLVRAGNTEAFF.

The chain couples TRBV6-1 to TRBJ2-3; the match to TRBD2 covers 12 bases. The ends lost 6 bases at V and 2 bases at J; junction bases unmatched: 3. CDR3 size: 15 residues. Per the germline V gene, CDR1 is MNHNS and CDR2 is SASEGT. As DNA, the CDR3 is TGTGCCAGCAGCCGGACTAGCGGGGCCACAGATACGCAGTATTTT. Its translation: CASSRTSGATDTQYF.

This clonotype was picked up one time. Here the CDR3 DNA reads TGTGCCAGCAGTGAAAGAGGCAGCCGTATTCAGTACTTC. It specifies CASSERGSRIQYF. This chain connects TRBV6-1 to TRBJ2-4; no definite D call. The length of the CDR3 is 13 residues. Trimming removed 2 bases from V and 10 bases from J, with 12 bases in between. CDR1 and CDR2 from the germline V gene are MNHNS and SASEGT.

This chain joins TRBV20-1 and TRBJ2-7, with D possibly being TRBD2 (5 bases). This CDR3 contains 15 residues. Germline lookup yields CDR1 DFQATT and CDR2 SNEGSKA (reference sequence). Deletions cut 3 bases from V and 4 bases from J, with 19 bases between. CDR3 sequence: CSASKGPSSGYEQYF. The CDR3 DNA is TGCAGTGCTAGCAAAGGGCCTAGCTCGGGTTACGAGCAGTACTTC.